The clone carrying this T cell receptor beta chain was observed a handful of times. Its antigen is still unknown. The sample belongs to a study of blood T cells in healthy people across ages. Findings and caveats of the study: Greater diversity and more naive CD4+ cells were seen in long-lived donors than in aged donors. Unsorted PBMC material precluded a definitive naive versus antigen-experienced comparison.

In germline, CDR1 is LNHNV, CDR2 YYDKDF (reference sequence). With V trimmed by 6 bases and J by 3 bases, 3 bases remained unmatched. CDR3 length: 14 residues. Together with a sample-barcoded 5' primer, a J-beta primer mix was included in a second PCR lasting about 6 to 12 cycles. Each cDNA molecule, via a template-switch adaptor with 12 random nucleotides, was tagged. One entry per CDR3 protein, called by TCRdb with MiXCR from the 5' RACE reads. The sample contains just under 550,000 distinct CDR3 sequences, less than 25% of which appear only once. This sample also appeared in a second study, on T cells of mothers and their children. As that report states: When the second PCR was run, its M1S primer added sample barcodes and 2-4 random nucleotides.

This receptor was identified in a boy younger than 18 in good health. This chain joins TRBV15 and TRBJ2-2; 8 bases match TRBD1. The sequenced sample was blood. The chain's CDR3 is CATRGQADTGELFF. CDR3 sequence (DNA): TGTGCCACCAGGGGACAGGCTGACACCGGGGAGCTGTTTTTT.